These 15 T cell receptor beta chains came from one sample sequenced in a study of blood T cell repertoires in COVID-19. The assay was immunoSEQ multiplex PCR, and TCRdb's table has in-frame clones only and misses some. This sample yields 200,000 to 300,000 clones, of which roughly 80% are seen a single time; 4% to 5% belongs to the top ten. Sample: peripheral blood. The receptor set was obtained from a man between 60 and 70 years old with acute or convalescent COVID-19.

CDR3 DNA sequence: TGTGCCAGCGGAAATAGTGCCGGGTATGGCTACACCTTC. Protein sequence: CASGNSAGYGYTF. The chain employs TRBV27 and TRBJ1-2; D gene ambiguous. Germline values: CDR1 MNHEY, CDR2 SMNVEV (reference sequence). The ends were cut back, 8 bases at V and 5 bases at J, with 15 bases in the middle. The CDR3 loop spans 13 amino acids.

This chain joins TRBV4-1 and TRBJ2-5, with TRBD1 identical over 9 bases. CDR3 length: 17 amino acids. J lost 3 bases, V lost 1 base, and 9 bases had no gene match. The V gene's germline CDR1 is MGHRA and CDR2 YSYEKL. This CDR3 reads CASSQAPGQGYEETQYF. DNA for the CDR3: TGCGCCAGCAGCCAAGCGCCGGGACAGGGATACGAAGAGACCCAGTACTTC.

This chain joins TRBV27 and TRBJ2-7; 11 bases map to TRBD2. Trimming at V came to 6 bases and at J to 4 bases, leaving 5 bases not matched to a gene. CDR3 length equals 14 residues. Germline V gene data show CDR1 as MNHEY and CDR2 as SMNVEV (reference sequence). As DNA, the CDR3 is TGTGCCAGCAGCGGGACTAGCGGAATGTACGAGCAGTACTTC. It encodes CASSGTSGMYEQYF.

The chain is built from TRBV19 and TRBJ2-1; 7 bases map to TRBD2. Per the germline V gene, CDR1 is LNHDA and CDR2 is SQIVND (reference sequence). The CDR3 contains 16 residues. Trimming at V came to 0 bases and at J to 7 bases, leaving 9 bases not matched to a gene. For the CDR3, the DNA is TGTGCCAGTAGTATAGATGAGGGAGGGCCGGGTAATGAGCAGTTCTTC. Protein sequence: CASSIDEGGPGNEQFF.

The rearrangement joins TRBV6-5 to TRBJ2-2, with 7 bases identical to TRBD2. Trimming at V came to 0 bases and at J to 6 bases, leaving 4 bases not matched to a gene. The CDR3 extends over 15 amino acids. Per germline, CDR1 MNHEY and CDR2 SVGAGI. CDR3 DNA: TGTGCCAGCAGTTACTCGGGACTAAGGGCCGGGGAGCTGTTTTTT. Translating gives CASSYSGLRAGELFF.

For this clone: Sequence at one end of the junction differs from germline and may be a read error. The rearrangement uses TRBV18 and TRBJ1-2; D is unresolved. CDR1 and CDR2 (germline): KGHSH, LQKENI. This CDR3 is 13 amino acids long. The CDR3 nucleotides read TGTGCCAGCTCACCTGCCCAGGAAGGGCCGACTAGATTC. Residues: CASSPAQEGPTRF.

A remark on this clone: A read error may produce the germline difference seen at one junction end. The chain has TRBV7-7 and TRBJ2-1, with D perhaps matching TRBD2 (5 bases). The CDR3 extends over 15 amino acids. CDR1 and CDR2 (germline): SSHAT, FNYEAQ (reference sequence). Here the CDR3 DNA reads TGTGCTAGCAGCTTATCGAGCGGAGGCTACAATGAGCAGTTCTTC. As protein: CASSLSSGGYNEQFF.

The genes are TRBV19 and TRBJ1-5; 11 nucleotides agree with TRBD1. Germline V CDR1 and CDR2: LNHDA, SQIVND (reference sequence). V lost 3 bases, J lost 3 bases, and 7 bases stayed unmatched. There are 17 residues in the CDR3. CDR3 in DNA: TGTGCCAGTAGTATCCTGGGACAGGGGGGGATCAATCAGCCCCAGCATTTT. Residues: CASSILGQGGINQPQHF. Drawing the rest from reference TRBV19 and TRBJ1-5, the complete variable domain is DGGITQSPKYLFRKEGQNVTLSCEQNLNHDAMYWYRQDPGQGLRLIYYSQIVNDFQKGDIAEGYSVSREKKESFPLTVTSAQKNPTAFYLCASSILGQGGINQPQHFGDGTRLSIL.

This chain uses TRBV5-4 with TRBJ2-1; TRBD2 agrees at 9 bases. The CDR3 extends over 18 amino acids. The germline V gene has CDR1 SGHNT and CDR2 YYREEE (reference sequence). With 4 bases clipped from V and 3 bases from J, the junction kept 14 bases outside the gene matches. CDR3 sequence: CASSPGSIAGALYNEQFF. DNA for the CDR3: TGTGCCAGCAGCCCTGGAAGTATAGCGGGGGCCCTCTACAATGAGCAGTTCTTC. Supplemented by reference TRBV5-4 and TRBJ2-1, the full variable domain reads ETGVTQSPTHLIKTRGQQVTLRCSSQSGHNTVSWYQQALGQGPQFIFQYYREEENGRGNFPPRFSGLQFPNYSSELNVNALELDDSALYLCASSPGSIAGALYNEQFFGPGTRLTVL.

In its sample, this clone was seen a few times. The chain uses TRBV6-6 and TRBJ1-6, with TRBD1 as a possible D gene (5 bases). Germline-derived CDR1 and CDR2 are MNHNY and SVGAGI (reference sequence). Trimming stripped 6 bases from V and 7 bases from J, with 19 bases between. This CDR3 is 16 amino acids long. DNA of the CDR3: TGTGCCAGCAGCCAGGGTCGGCTCTATTACAATTCACCCCTCCACTTT. Its protein is CASSQGRLYYNSPLHF.

A word on this clone: The identical CDR3 is also encoded by other nucleotide sequences in the sample. The chain couples TRBV2 to TRBJ1-1; D is unresolved. Germline V gene lookup returns CDR1 SNHLY and CDR2 FYNNEI. The CDR3 extends over 13 amino acids. The V and J ends lost 2 bases and 2 bases respectively, with 6 bases between them. CDR3 loop: CASSEQVNTEAFF. CDR3 nucleotide sequence: TGTGCCAGCAGTGAACAGGTAAACACTGAAGCTTTCTTT.

This chain's CDR3 is CASSPWTGGTNEKLFF. In nucleotides, the CDR3 is TGTGCCAGCTCACCATGGACAGGCGGGACTAATGAAAAACTGTTTTTT. V usage is TRBV18 and J usage is TRBJ1-4; 7 positions match TRBD1. The trim removed 2 bases at V and 2 bases at J, leaving 5 bases unmatched. This CDR3 contains 16 residues. In germline, CDR1 is KGHSH, CDR2 LQKENI.

This chain uses TRBV3-1 (or the pseudogene TRBV3-2) with TRBJ1-5, with unresolved D. There are 12 residues in the CDR3. The germline V gene encodes CDR1 LGHDT and CDR2 YNNKEL (reference sequence). V shed 3 bases and J shed 5 bases, with 5 bases lying between them. The CDR3 loop is CASSQADQPQHF. CDR3 nucleotide sequence: TGTGCCAGCAGCCAGGCAGATCAGCCCCAGCATTTT.

This clone was seen more than once but under ten times. CDR3 protein: CASSLMRSSYEQYF. The CDR3 region has the DNA TGTGCCAGCAGCTTAATGAGGAGCTCCTACGAGCAGTACTTC. V gene TRBV11-2 combines with J gene TRBJ2-7; D remains unclear. Germline CDR1 SGHAT, CDR2 FQNNGV. The CDR3 length is 14 residues. Trimming cost V 2 bases and J 0 bases, with 8 bases left between them. The whole variable domain, filled in from reference TRBV11-2 and TRBJ2-7, reads EAGVAQSPRYKIIEKRQSVAFWCNPISGHATLYWYQQILGQGPKLLIQFQNNGVVDDSQLPKDRFSAERLKGVDSTLKIQPAKLEDSAVYLCASSLMRSSYEQYFGPGTRLTVT.

J is TRBJ1-4 and V is TRBV7-9, with D uncertain. Germline V gene lookup returns CDR1 SEHNR and CDR2 FQNEAQ (reference sequence). CDR3 size: 14 residues. The V and J ends lost 3 bases and 0 bases respectively, with 5 bases between them. Written as DNA, the CDR3 is TGTGCCAGCAGCTTCCTTGCAACTAATGAAAAACTGTTTTTT. Its protein product is CASSFLATNEKLFF.